What follows are 12 T cell receptor beta chains derived from one specimen sequenced in a study of blood T cell repertoires in COVID-19 (dated by TCRdb to between 2020 and 2021). The library was generated by the immunoSEQ multiplex PCR assay. What TCRdb holds here is the immuneACCESS table cut down to in-frame rearrangements. Part of the clones is not present; checked against another copy, under half of the missing clones reflect an unresolved V gene, and the others are unexplained. Present in this sample are roughly 320,000 clones, roughly 86% of which were seen just once. Less than 2% of the sample goes to the ten largest clones. The material sequenced was peripheral blood. These receptors were obtained from a woman younger than 45 with COVID-19, enrolled during active disease.

This chain uses TRBV5-1 with TRBJ1-1; D unclear. This CDR3 contains 15 residues. Trimming left V 0 bases short and J 1 base short, with 10 bases between. CDR1 and CDR2 from the germline V gene are SGHRS and YFSETQ. Here the CDR3 DNA reads TGCGCCAGCAGCTTGGTTCCCCGGGGGAACACTGAAGCTTTCTTT. This translates into CASSLVPRGNTEAFF.

This clone was recorded only once. The rearrangement joins TRBV7-2 to TRBJ1-5; D unresolved. The ends were cut back, 2 bases at V and 4 bases at J, with 12 bases in the middle. The CDR3 runs to 15 residues. Germline V CDR1 and CDR2: SGHTA, FQGNSA. As DNA, the CDR3 is TGTGCCAGCAGCTTAAACGGGATGGGAAATCAGCCCCAGCATTTT. Translating it yields CASSLNGMGNQPQHF.

The rearrangement links TRBV7-8 to TRBJ1-4; a weak D match, TRBD1 (5 bases). The germline V gene encodes CDR1 SGHVS and CDR2 FQNEAQ. CDR3 length: 15 amino acids. The V and J ends lost 3 bases and 8 bases respectively, with 16 bases between them. The CDR3, as DNA: TGTGCCAGCAGCTTGGGGTGGCAGGGTGGGGAAAAACTGTTTTTT. Translating it yields CASSLGWQGGEKLFF. Drawing the rest from reference TRBV7-8 and TRBJ1-4, the complete variable domain is GAGVSQSPRYKVAKRGQDVALRCDPISGHVSLFWYQQALGQGPEFLTYFQNEAQLDKSGLPSDRFFAERPEGSVSTLKIQRTQQEDSAVYLCASSLGWQGGEKLFFGSGTQLSVL.

In its sample, this clone was seen once. The chain has TRBV4-1 and TRBJ2-3; no reliable D call. This CDR3 region has 14 residues. CDR1 is MGHRA, CDR2 YSYEKL, per germline. The germline V and J ends were trimmed by 1 base and 5 bases, with 10 bases remaining between them. In DNA form, the CDR3 reads TGCGCCAGCAGCCAAGCTCCCTCGGGAGATACGCAGTATTTT. It is translated as CASSQAPSGDTQYF.

The rearrangement joins TRBV5-8 to TRBJ1-2; 9 bases line up with TRBD1. In germline, CDR1 is SGHTS, CDR2 YDEGEE. The CDR3 sequence is 14 residues long. V was pared by 10 bases and J by 8 bases, with 15 bases of the junction left unmatched. CDR3: CACLTGGAVGGYTF. CDR3 DNA sequence: TGTGCCTGTCTAACAGGGGGCGCGGTAGGGGGCTACACCTTC. Full variable domain (rest looked up from reference TRBV5-8 and TRBJ1-2): EAGVTQSPTHLIKTRGQQATLRCSPISGHTSVYWYQQALGLGLQFLLWYDEGEERNRGNFPPRFSGRQFPNYSSELNVNALELEDSALYLCACLTGGAVGGYTFGSGTRLTVV.

The CDR3, as DNA: TGTGCCAGCACCGAAGAGGGACAGGCATCCGAGCAGTACTTC. Protein: CASTEEGQASEQYF. The chain joins TRBV2 to TRBJ2-7, with TRBD1 matching 8 bases. CDR1 is SNHLY, CDR2 FYNNEI, per germline. The CDR3 is made up of 14 amino acids. V lost 7 bases, J lost 6 bases, and 11 bases stayed unmatched.

The gene calls are TRBV5-4 and TRBJ1-1; D not certain. With 10 bases removed from V and 6 bases from J, the gap between germline ends came to 19 bases. The CDR3 runs to 13 residues. CDR1 is SGHNT, CDR2 YYREEE, per germline (reference sequence). This CDR3 reads CACKRFSHSEAFF. CDR3 coding DNA: TGTGCCTGCAAGCGGTTTTCTCATTCTGAAGCTTTCTTT.

The chain recombines TRBV5-1 with TRBJ2-7; 8 nucleotides agree with TRBD1. The V gene end was trimmed by 0 bases and the J gene end by 6 bases; junction bases not matched to a gene: 8. CDR3 length: 15 amino acids. Germline values: CDR1 SGHRS, CDR2 YFSETQ. CDR3 sequence (DNA): TGCGCCAGCAGCTTGGTTCCGACAGGGGAAGGCGAGCAGTACTTC. This sequence encodes CASSLVPTGEGEQYF.

The chain has TRBV5-1 and TRBJ1-6; D is uncertain. CDR3 length: 14 amino acids. The germline V gene encodes CDR1 SGHRS and CDR2 YFSETQ. V was clipped by 1 base and J by 8 bases, with 10 bases between them. The CDR3 region is CASSLPGGHSPLHF. The CDR3 coding sequence is TGCGCCAGCAGCTTGCCGGGAGGGCATTCACCCCTCCACTTT.

The V and J genes are TRBV4-3 and TRBJ2-4; a possible D gene is TRBD2 (7 bases). CDR1 is LGHNA and CDR2 is YSLEER in the germline V gene. This CDR3 spans 16 amino acids. V gave up 0 bases and J gave up 5 bases, with 14 bases separating them. The CDR3 spells CASSQEVRGRENIQYF. The CDR3 region has the DNA TGCGCCAGCAGCCAAGAAGTTAGGGGGAGGGAAAACATTCAGTACTTC.

This rearrangement joins TRBV7-6 to TRBJ2-5, with 9 bases aligning to TRBD1. Per the germline V gene, CDR1 is SGHVS and CDR2 is FNYEAQ. V was clipped by 5 bases and J by 4 bases; unmatched bases: 11. CDR3 length: 16 residues. CDR3 amino acids: CASSILSGQGGETQYF. CDR3 in DNA: TGTGCCAGCAGCATACTATCGGGACAGGGTGGAGAGACCCAGTACTTC.

The V call is TRBV27, the J call TRBJ2-5; TRBD2 agrees at 8 bases. V lost 3 bases to trimming and J lost 5 bases; unmatched junction nucleotides: 11. CDR1 and CDR2 (germline): MNHEY, SMNVEV (reference sequence). The CDR3 has 16 residues. CDR3 sequence (DNA): TGTGCCAGCAGTTTCGGTAGCGGGGCCCGGAGGGAGACCCAGTACTTC. Amino acids: CASSFGSGARRETQYF.